This TCR beta chain was profiled in a study of human T cells and chemical hapten exposure. About the research overall: The study patch tested 0.01% DPC on the upper back and read results at 6 days.

Unique molecular identifiers were attached to individual cDNA molecules within the library. TCRdb fed the reads into MiXCR, producing one record per CDR3 protein. The table records about 4,000 distinct CDR3 sequences, roughly 49% of them present only once. Treatment defined: therapeutic diphenylcyclopropenone sensitization with weekly scalp DPC. Venepuncture was done earlier than the placement of each patch test. It was unfractionated whole blood from which total RNA was extracted. There are 16 residues in the CDR3. CDR1 is SGHAT, CDR2 FQNNGV, per germline. The V segment lost 4 bases and the J segment 0 bases; nucleotides outside the gene matches: 6.

The rearrangement joins TRBV11-2 to TRBJ2-3; 8 positions match TRBD2. The clonotype originates from an adult with alopecia areata. Some clones in this sample may be carry-over from other donors' samples. This table probably holds off-target reads from a library built for another chain. The material was whole blood, obtained before DPC sensitization or 2, 6, or about 24 weeks after (not recorded which). CDR3 DNA sequence: TGTGCCAGCAGCTCCCGACTAGCGCAAAGCACAGATACGCAGTATTTT. Encoded protein: CASSSRLAQSTDTQYF. Together with reference TRBV11-2 and TRBJ2-3, the CDR3 gives the full variable domain: EAGVAQSPRYKIIEKRQSVAFWCNPISGHATLYWYQQILGQGPKLLIQFQNNGVVDDSQLPKDRFSAERLKGVDSTLKIQPAKLEDSAVYLCASSSRLAQSTDTQYFGPGTRLTVL.